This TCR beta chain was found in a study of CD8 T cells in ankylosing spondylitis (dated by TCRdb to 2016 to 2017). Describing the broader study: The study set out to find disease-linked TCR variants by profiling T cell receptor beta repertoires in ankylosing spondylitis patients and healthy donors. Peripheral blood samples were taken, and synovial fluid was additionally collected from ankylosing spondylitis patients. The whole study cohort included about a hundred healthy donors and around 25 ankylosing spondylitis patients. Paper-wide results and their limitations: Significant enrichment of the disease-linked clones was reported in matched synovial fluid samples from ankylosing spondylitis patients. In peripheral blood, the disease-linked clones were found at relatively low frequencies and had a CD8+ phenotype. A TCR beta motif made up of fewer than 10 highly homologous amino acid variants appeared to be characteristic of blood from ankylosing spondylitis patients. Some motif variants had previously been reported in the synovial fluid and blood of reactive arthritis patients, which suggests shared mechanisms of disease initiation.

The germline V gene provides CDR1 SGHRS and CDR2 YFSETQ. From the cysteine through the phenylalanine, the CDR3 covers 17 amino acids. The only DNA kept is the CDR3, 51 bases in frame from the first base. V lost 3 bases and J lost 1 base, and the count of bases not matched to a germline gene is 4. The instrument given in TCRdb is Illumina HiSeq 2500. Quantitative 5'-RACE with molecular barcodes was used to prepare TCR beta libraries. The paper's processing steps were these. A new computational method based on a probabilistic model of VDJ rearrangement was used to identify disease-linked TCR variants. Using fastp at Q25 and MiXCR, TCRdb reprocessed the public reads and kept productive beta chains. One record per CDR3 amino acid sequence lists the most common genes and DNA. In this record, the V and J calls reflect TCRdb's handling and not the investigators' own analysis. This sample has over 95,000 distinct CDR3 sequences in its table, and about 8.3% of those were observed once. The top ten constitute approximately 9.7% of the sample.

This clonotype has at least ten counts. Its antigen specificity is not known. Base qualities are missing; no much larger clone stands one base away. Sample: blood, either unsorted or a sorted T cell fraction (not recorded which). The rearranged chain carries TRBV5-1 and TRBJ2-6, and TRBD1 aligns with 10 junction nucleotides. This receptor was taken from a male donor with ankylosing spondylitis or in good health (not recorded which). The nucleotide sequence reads TGCGCCAGCAGCTCCGGGACAGGGGAATCTGGGGCCAACGTCCTGACTTTC. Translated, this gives CASSSGTGESGANVLTF. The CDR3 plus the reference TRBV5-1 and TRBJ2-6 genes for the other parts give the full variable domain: KAGVTQTPRYLIKTRGQQVTLSCSPISGHRSVSWYQQTPGQGLQFLFEYFSETQRNKGNFPGRFSGRQFSNSRSEMNVSTLELGDSALYLCASSSGTGESGANVLTFGAGSRLTVL.